Given below is one T cell receptor (beta chain) in context. This sample was taken from a study of regulatory T cells in long-lasting Graves disease. Time point defined: newly diagnosed GD, antithyroid drugs for less than 3 months. With RNA extracted from PBMCs as input, the TCR library was made. Germline CDR1 MGHRA, CDR2 YSYEKL. Trimming took 4 bases from V and 1 from J; bases not matched to a gene: 6. The CDR3 is 18 amino acids. According to the study, TCR beta libraries were built with iRepertoire HTBI primers and CDR3-region Arm-PCR. TCRdb recomputed calls from the multiplex PCR reads with MiXCR, one row per CDR3 protein. This sample yields about 560,000 distinct CDR3 sequences, of which 15% to 20% are seen a single time; more than 10% belongs to the top ten. These data also formed part of another study, on T cells in Graves' hyperthyroidism and ophthalmopathy.

This chain links TRBV4-1 with TRBJ2-4; TRBD2 aligns across 14 bases. This TCR came from a man aged 18 to 29 with Graves disease. Specimen: peripheral blood mononuclear cells (PBMCs), collected at new diagnosis, from a patient treated with antithyroid drugs. This chain's CDR3 is CASSPGLAGGRAKNIQYF. The CDR3 coding sequence is TGCGCCAGCAGCCCCGGACTAGCGGGAGGTCGTGCCAAAAACATTCAGTACTTC.